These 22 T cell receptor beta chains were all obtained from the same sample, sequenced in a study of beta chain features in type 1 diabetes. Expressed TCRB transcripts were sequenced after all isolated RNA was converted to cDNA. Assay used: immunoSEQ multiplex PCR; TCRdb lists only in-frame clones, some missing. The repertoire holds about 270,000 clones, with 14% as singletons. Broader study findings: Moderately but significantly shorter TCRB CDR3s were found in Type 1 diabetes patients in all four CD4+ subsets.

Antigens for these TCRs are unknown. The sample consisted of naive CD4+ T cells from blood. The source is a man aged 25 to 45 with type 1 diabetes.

The CDR3 sequence is CASSVRDTQYF. CDR3 nucleotides: TGCGCCAGCAGCGTTCGGGATACGCAGTATTTT. The chain is built from TRBV5-1 and TRBJ2-3; D uncertain. The CDR3 totals 11 residues. In germline, CDR1 is SGHRS, CDR2 YFSETQ. The V end was cut by 4 bases, the J end by 6 bases, with 6 bases between.

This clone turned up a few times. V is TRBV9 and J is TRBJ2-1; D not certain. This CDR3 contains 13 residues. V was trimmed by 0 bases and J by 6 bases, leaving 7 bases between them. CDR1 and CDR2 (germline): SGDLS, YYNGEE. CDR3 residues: CASSVGSSNEQFF. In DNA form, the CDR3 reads TGTGCCAGCAGCGTAGGTAGCAGCAATGAGCAGTTCTTC. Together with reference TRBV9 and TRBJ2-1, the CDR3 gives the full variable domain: DSGVTQTPKHLITATGQRVTLRCSPRSGDLSVYWYQQSLDQGLQFLIQYYNGEERAKGNILERFSAQQFPDLHSELNLSSLELGDSALYFCASSVGSSNEQFFGPGTRLTVL.

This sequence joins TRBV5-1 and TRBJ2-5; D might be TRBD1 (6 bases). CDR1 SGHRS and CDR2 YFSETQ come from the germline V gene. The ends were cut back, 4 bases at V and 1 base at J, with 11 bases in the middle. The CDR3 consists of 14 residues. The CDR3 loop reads CASSLTGIQETQYF. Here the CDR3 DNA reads TGCGCCAGCAGCCTGACAGGCATCCAAGAGACCCAGTACTTC.

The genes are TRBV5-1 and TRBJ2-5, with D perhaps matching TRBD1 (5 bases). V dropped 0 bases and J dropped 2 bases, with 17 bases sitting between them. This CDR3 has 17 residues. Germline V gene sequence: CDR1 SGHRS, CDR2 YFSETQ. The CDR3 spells CASSLADSGFWQETQYF. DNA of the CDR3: TGCGCCAGCAGCTTGGCCGACAGTGGGTTTTGGCAAGAGACCCAGTACTTC.

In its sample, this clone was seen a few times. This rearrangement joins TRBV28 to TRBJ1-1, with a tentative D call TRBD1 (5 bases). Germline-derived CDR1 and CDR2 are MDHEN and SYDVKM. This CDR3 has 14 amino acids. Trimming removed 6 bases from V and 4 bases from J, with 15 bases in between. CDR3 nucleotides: TGTGCCAGCAGCCCCGGGACGGGGGGCACTGAAGCTTTCTTT. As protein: CASSPGTGGTEAFF.

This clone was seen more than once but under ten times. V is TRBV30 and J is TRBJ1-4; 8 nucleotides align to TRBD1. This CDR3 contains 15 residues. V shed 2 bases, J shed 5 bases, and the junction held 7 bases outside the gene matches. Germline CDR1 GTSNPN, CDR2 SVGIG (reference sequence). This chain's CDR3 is CAWSPRDRKNEKLFF. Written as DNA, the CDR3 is TGTGCCTGGAGTCCCCGGGACAGGAAGAATGAAAAACTGTTTTTT.

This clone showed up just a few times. The CDR3 coding sequence is TGTGCCAGCTCCTACGCCGGGGGGCACGGAGCTTTCTTT. It codes for CASSYAGGHGAFF. This chain links TRBV2 with TRBJ1-1, with D maybe TRBD1 (6 bases). The CDR3 sequence is 13 residues long. Trimming stripped 8 bases from V and 10 bases from J, with 20 bases between. Germline CDR1 is SNHLY and CDR2 is FYNNEI.

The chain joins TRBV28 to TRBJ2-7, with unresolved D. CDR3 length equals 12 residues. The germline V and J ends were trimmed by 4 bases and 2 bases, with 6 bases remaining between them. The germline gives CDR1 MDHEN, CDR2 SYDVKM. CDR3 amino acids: CASSSLPYEQYF. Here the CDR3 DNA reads TGTGCCAGCAGTTCCCTCCCCTACGAGCAGTACTTC.

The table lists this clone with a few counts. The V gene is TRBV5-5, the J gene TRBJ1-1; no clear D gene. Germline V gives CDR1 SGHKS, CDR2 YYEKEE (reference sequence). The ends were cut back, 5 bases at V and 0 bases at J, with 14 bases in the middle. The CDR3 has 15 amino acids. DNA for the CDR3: TGTGCCAGCAGGCGAGGTTTGGCAGTGAACACTGAAGCTTTCTTT. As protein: CASRRGLAVNTEAFF.

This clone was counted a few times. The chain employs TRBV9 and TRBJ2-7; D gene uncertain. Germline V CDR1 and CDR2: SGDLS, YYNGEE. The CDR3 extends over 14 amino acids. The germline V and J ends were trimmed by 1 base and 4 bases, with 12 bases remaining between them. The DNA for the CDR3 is TGTGCCAGCAGCGTAACGAGCGCGCCTTACGAGCAGTACTTC. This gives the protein CASSVTSAPYEQYF.

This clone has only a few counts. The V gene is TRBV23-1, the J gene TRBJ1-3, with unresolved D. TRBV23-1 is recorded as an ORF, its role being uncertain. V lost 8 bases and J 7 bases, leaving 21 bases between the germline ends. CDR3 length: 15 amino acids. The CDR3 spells CASFPQGLFGNTIYF. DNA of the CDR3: TGCGCCAGCTTCCCCCAAGGATTATTCGGGAACACCATATATTTT.

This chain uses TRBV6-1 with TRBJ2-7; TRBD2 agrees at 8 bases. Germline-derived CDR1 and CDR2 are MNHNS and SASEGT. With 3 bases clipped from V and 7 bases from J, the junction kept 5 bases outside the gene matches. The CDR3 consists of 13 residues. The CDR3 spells CASSEAGGWEQYF. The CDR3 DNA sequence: TGTGCCAGCAGTGAGGCGGGGGGTTGGGAGCAGTACTTC.

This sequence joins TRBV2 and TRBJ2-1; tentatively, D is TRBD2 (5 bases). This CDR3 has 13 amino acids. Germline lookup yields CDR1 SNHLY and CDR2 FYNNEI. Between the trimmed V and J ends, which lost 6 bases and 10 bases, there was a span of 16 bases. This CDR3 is CASRYTSIGEQFF. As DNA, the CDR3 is TGTGCCAGCAGGTATACTAGTATCGGCGAGCAGTTCTTC. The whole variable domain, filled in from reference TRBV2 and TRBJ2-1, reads EPEVTQTPSHQVTQMGQEVILRCVPISNHLYFYWYRQILGQKVEFLVSFYNNEISEKSEIFDDQFSVERPDGSNFTLKIRSTKLEDSAMYFCASRYTSIGEQFFGPGTRLTVL.

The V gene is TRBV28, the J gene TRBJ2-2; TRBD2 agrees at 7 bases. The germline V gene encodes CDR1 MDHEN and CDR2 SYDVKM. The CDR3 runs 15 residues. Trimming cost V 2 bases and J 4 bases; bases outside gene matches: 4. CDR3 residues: CASSLGGRATGELFF. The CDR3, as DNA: TGTGCCAGCAGTTTAGGGGGGAGGGCCACCGGGGAGCTGTTTTTT.

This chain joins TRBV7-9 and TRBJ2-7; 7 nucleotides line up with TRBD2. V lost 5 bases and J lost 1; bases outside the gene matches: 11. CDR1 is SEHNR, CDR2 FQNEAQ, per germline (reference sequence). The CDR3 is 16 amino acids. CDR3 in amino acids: CASSPAGGSGSYEQYF. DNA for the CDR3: TGTGCCAGCAGCCCCGCCGGGGGGAGTGGATCCTACGAGCAGTACTTC.

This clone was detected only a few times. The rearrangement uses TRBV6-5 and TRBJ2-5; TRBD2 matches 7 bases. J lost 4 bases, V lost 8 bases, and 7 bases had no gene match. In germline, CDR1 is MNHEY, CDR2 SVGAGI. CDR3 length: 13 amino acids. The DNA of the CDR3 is TGTGCCAGCGCCCGACTAGCACGAGAGACCCAGTACTTC. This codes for CASARLARETQYF.

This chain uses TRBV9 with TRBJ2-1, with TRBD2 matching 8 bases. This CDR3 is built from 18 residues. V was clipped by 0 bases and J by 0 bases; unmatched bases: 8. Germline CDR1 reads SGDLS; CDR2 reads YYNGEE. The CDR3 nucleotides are TGTGCCAGCAGCGTAGAGGATACAGGACTAGCCTCCTACAATGAGCAGTTCTTC. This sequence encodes CASSVEDTGLASYNEQFF.

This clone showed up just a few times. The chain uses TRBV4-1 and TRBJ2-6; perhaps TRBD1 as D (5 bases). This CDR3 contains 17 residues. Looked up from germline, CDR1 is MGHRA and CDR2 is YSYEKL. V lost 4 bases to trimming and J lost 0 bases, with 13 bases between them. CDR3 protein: CASSRGSSFSGANVLTF. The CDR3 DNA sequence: TGCGCCAGCAGCCGGGGCAGCTCATTCTCTGGGGCCAACGTCCTGACTTTC.

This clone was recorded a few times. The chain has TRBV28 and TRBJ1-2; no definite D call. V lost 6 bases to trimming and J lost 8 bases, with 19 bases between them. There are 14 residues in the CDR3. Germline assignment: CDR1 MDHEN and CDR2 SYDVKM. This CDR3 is CASSQGAGSYGYTF. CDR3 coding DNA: TGTGCCAGCAGCCAAGGCGCGGGGTCCTACGGCTACACCTTC.

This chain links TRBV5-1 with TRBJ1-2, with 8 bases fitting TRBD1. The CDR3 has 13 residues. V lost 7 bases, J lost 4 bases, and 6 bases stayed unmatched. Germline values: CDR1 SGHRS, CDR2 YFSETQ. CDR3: CASRPGTGYGYTF. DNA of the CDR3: TGCGCCAGCCGCCCTGGGACAGGCTATGGCTACACCTTC.

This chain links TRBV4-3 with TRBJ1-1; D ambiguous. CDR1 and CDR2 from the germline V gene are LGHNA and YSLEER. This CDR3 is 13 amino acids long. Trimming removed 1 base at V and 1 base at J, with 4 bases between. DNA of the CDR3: TGCGCCAGCAGCCAAGGAGAGAACACTGAAGCTTTCTTT. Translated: CASSQGENTEAFF.

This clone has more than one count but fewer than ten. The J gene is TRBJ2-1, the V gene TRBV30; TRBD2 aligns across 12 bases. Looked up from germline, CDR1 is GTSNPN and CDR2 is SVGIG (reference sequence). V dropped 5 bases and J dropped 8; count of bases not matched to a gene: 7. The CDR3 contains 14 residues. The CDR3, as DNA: TGTGCCTGGGGGGGACTAGCGGGTTGGGATGAGCAGTTCTTC. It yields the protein CAWGGLAGWDEQFF.